This T cell receptor beta chain stems from a study of Ad26.COV2.S vaccination and SARS-CoV-2 variants. Looking at the study overall: Donor participated within the Ad26.COV2.S arm of the COV1001 trial. Donor got 5x10^10 or 1x10^11 viral particles of Ad26.COV2.S.

As concerns this clone: Other DNA sequences of this sample code for an identical CDR3.

Treatment defined: some 20 received Ad26.COV2.S at low or high dose, single or two shots; several received placebo; per-sample allocation not given. Each sample was drawn 63 days after the first injection (of vaccine or placebo). The donor was a Boston adult aged 18-55 years. Libraries were prepared by immunoSEQ multiplex PCR; TCRdb keeps only in-frame clonotypes and omits some of them. This sample has about 350,000 clones; roughly 90% occur once, and the top ten carry 5%. The V and J ends lost 0 bases and 1 base respectively, with 9 bases between them. This CDR3 is built from 15 residues. Germline-derived CDR1 and CDR2 are MNHEY and SVGAGI.

The sequence came from a person aged 18-65 years who received the Ad26.COV2.S COVID-19 vaccine or a placebo. Sequenced here: peripheral blood, sampled in a trial of Ad26.COV2.S vaccine versus placebo. The J gene is TRBJ1-1, the V gene TRBV6-5; possible D gene TRBD1, 5 bases. CDR3 in amino acids: CASSYSGQGNTEAFF. The DNA of the CDR3 is TGTGCCAGCAGTTACTCGGGGCAGGGGAACACTGAAGCTTTCTTT.